This T cell receptor (beta chain) was obtained from a study of T cells in Graves' hyperthyroidism and ophthalmopathy. The TCR beta CDR3 regions underwent amplification using RNA transcripts as the source. First-round RT-PCR of the TCR CDR3 relied on the HTBI primer set. TCRdb called the multiplex PCR reads again in MiXCR, with one record for every CDR3 protein. Here the sample spans 500,000 to 650,000 distinct CDR3 sequences, 11% to 15% being singletons. Study results and limitations: The model anticipated ophthalmopathy a median around 6 months pre-onset.

This clonotype has only a few counts. Its antigen is not identified. The CDR3 consists of 12 residues. Germline-derived CDR1 and CDR2 are MGHRA and YSYEKL. Trimming removed 2 bases from V and 11 bases from J; junction bases left unmatched: 4. This chain joins TRBV4-1 and TRBJ2-5, with 8 bases aligning to TRBD2. Specimen: blood. This clonotype originated in a woman in her thirties or forties with Graves' hyperthyroidism. Here the CDR3 reads CASSQIAGRQYF. Here the CDR3 DNA reads TGCGCCAGCAGCCAAATAGCGGGAAGACAGTACTTC.